Following are 26 T cell receptor beta chains from one sample sequenced in a study of PD-1 blockade in classical Hodgkin lymphoma. The method was immunoSEQ multiplex PCR; TCRdb's version includes in-frame clones alone and lacks a portion of them. Of fewer than 65,000 clones in the sample, around 89% are singletons; the top ten hold approximately 16%. With no exception, relapse followed autologous stem cell transplantation in all patients, and brentuximab vedotin exposure varied. The specimen comprised peripheral blood mononuclear cells (PBMCs), sampled at baseline. The receptor set was obtained from a human donor with classical Hodgkin lymphoma.

V gene TRBV28 combines with J gene TRBJ2-4; D could derive from TRBD1 or TRBD2 (5 bases each). The germline V gene encodes CDR1 MDHEN and CDR2 SYDVKM. The CDR3 contains 14 residues. V lost 6 bases, J lost 3 bases, and 12 bases lay in between. The CDR3 DNA reads TGTGCCAGCAGGTCGGGACGGGGCAAAAACATTCAGTACTTC. This sequence encodes CASRSGRGKNIQYF.

The J gene is TRBJ2-7, the V gene TRBV10-3; the D gene is possibly TRBD2 (6 bases). With 7 bases removed from V and 0 bases from J, the gap between germline ends came to 19 bases. The V gene's germline CDR1 is ENHRY and CDR2 SYGVKD. The CDR3 is made up of 16 amino acids. CDR3 protein: CAINKGGELSSYEQYF. CDR3 coding DNA: TGTGCCATCAATAAAGGAGGGGAGTTGAGCTCCTACGAGCAGTACTTC.

The table lists this clone with a few counts. The chain employs TRBV30 and TRBJ1-1, with D possibly matching TRBD1 (5 bases). This CDR3 is built from 15 residues. The V gene lost 4 bases and the J gene lost 4 bases, with 19 bases spanning the gap. From germline, CDR1 is GTSNPN and CDR2 SVGIG (reference sequence). CDR3 bases: TGTGCCTGGAAGCCCCCTGGACAACTTTCCACTGAAGCTTTCTTT. Amino acid sequence: CAWKPPGQLSTEAFF.

V usage is TRBV7-8 and J usage is TRBJ2-5, with D perhaps matching TRBD2 (6 bases). This CDR3 is 14 amino acids long. Germline-derived CDR1 and CDR2 are SGHVS and FQNEAQ. The ends were cut back, 7 bases at V and 5 bases at J, with 17 bases in the middle. The CDR3 spells CASNKLGGIETQYF. The DNA for the CDR3 is TGTGCCAGCAACAAATTGGGCGGGATTGAGACCCAGTACTTC.

The gene calls are TRBV6-5 and TRBJ1-2, with no clear D. V was trimmed by 5 bases and J by 7 bases, leaving 14 bases between them. The length of the CDR3 is 13 residues. Per the germline V gene, CDR1 is MNHEY and CDR2 is SVGAGI. CDR3 nucleotide sequence: TGTGCCAGCAGTCAAACAGTGGGCGGTGGCTACACCTTC. As protein: CASSQTVGGGYTF.

The genes are TRBV7-8 and TRBJ2-7; D unresolved. Trimming pared 1 base from V and 2 bases from J, leaving 12 bases between. The CDR3 is 15 amino acids. CDR1 is SGHVS and CDR2 is FQNEAQ in the germline V gene. The CDR3 protein is CASSLGLSEAYEQYF. The DNA for the CDR3 is TGTGCCAGCAGCTTAGGGTTGTCAGAAGCCTACGAGCAGTACTTC.

This rearrangement joins TRBV15 to TRBJ2-5; no firm D call. CDR1 is LNHNV and CDR2 is YYDKDF in the germline V gene (reference sequence). Between the trimmed V and J ends, which lost 0 bases and 2 bases, there was a span of 7 bases. The CDR3 runs 14 residues. CDR3 bases: TGTGCCACCAGCAGAGATCGTTGGCAAGAGACCCAGTACTTC. Encoded protein: CATSRDRWQETQYF.

V usage is TRBV6-1 and J usage is TRBJ2-1; perhaps D is TRBD1 or TRBD2 (5 bases each). The germline gives CDR1 MNHNS, CDR2 SASEGT. Trimming took off 4 bases at V and 3 bases at J, with 16 bases between the two ends. CDR3 length equals 16 residues. This chain's CDR3 is CASSAASAGGYNEQFF. The CDR3 coding sequence is TGTGCCAGCAGTGCAGCTAGTGCTGGGGGCTACAATGAGCAGTTCTTC.

This chain's CDR3 is CASSLPGNSPLHF. CDR3 nucleotide sequence: TGTGCCAGCAGCTTGCCGGGAAATTCACCCCTCCACTTT. The chain recombines TRBV7-8 with TRBJ1-6; D not resolved. The length of the CDR3 is 13 residues. The V gene's germline CDR1 is SGHVS and CDR2 FQNEAQ. With 3 bases removed from V and 7 bases from J, the gap between germline ends came to 7 bases.

The table lists this clone with a few counts. V gene TRBV6-5 combines with J gene TRBJ1-5; 10 bases line up with TRBD1. The germline CDR1 and CDR2 sequences are MNHEY and SVGAGI. V was pared by 8 bases and J by 7 bases, with 2 bases of the junction left unmatched. There are 12 residues in the CDR3. CDR3 bases: TGTGCCAGCCGGACAGGGGGACAGCCCCAGCATTTT. It is translated as CASRTGGQPQHF.

The chain combines TRBV19 with TRBJ1-2, with D tentatively TRBD1 (6 bases). V lost 3 bases and J lost 6, with 17 bases in between. The CDR3 totals 15 residues. The germline gives CDR1 LNHDA, CDR2 SQIVND (reference sequence). The CDR3 DNA follows: TGTGCCAGTAGTATGCTCGTAGGGGGGCGCAATGGCTACACCTTC. Translation gives CASSMLVGGRNGYTF.

The J gene is TRBJ2-7, the V gene TRBV27; TRBD1 is a possible D gene (6 bases). V was shortened by 5 bases and J by 2 bases, with 13 bases between the two germline ends. The germline gives CDR1 MNHEY, CDR2 SMNVEV (reference sequence). The CDR3 extends over 14 amino acids. In nucleotides, the CDR3 is TGTGCCAGCAGTACCCCTCAGGGGCCCTACGAGCAGTACTTC. Translating it yields CASSTPQGPYEQYF.

The chain has TRBV5-4 and TRBJ2-1; no definite D call. In germline, CDR1 is SGHNT, CDR2 YYREEE (reference sequence). With 1 base removed from V and 4 bases from J, the gap between germline ends came to 3 bases. The CDR3 runs to 12 residues. CDR3 DNA: TGTGCCAGCAGCTTGATATACAATGAGCAGTTCTTC. Amino acid sequence: CASSLIYNEQFF.

The chain is built from TRBV18 and TRBJ2-1; weak D call: TRBD2 (6 bases). Per germline, CDR1 KGHSH and CDR2 LQKENI. CDR3 length: 15 amino acids. Trimming stripped 2 bases from V and 3 bases from J, with 11 bases between. This CDR3 is CASSPGGTFYNEQFF. The CDR3 DNA reads as TGTGCCAGCTCACCAGGGGGGACCTTCTACAATGAGCAGTTCTTC.

The rearrangement links TRBV7-9 to TRBJ2-7, with D possibly called TRBD1 or TRBD2 (5 bases each). Germline V lookup: CDR1 SEHNR, CDR2 FQNEAQ (reference sequence). The CDR3 extends over 15 amino acids. Trimming pared 1 base from V and 7 bases from J, leaving 17 bases between. In DNA, the CDR3 is TGTGCCAGCAGCTTAGTTTCACAAAAAGAGGGGGAGCAGTACTTC. Amino acid sequence: CASSLVSQKEGEQYF. Full variable domain (rest looked up from reference TRBV7-9 and TRBJ2-7): DTGVSQNPRHKITKRGQNVTFRCDPISEHNRLYWYRQTLGQGPEFLTYFQNEAQLEKSRLLSDRFSAERPKGSFSTLEIQRTEQGDSAMYLCASSLVSQKEGEQYFGPGTRLTVT.

The genes are TRBV5-1 and TRBJ1-2; no clear D. Trimming removed 1 base from V and 5 bases from J, with 24 bases in between. The CDR3 contains 18 residues. Germline CDR1 is SGHRS and CDR2 is YFSETQ. The CDR3 protein is CASSLYTWAHINVYGYTF. The CDR3 DNA reads TGCGCCAGCAGCTTGTATACTTGGGCCCACATTAACGTTTATGGCTACACCTTC.

The V call is TRBV7-9, the J call TRBJ1-4; D is unresolved. The CDR3 length is 15 residues. Germline CDR1 is SEHNR and CDR2 is FQNEAQ (reference sequence). V lost 10 bases and J 1 base, leaving 16 bases between the germline ends. The CDR3 DNA reads TGTGCCATGCAGCTTCTCATGGGAACTAATGAAAAACTGTTTTTT. Translating it yields CAMQLLMGTNEKLFF.

This rearrangement joins TRBV18 to TRBJ2-1, with 9 positions matching TRBD2. The CDR3 spans 15 residues. J was trimmed by 6 bases and V by 1 base; bases with no gene match: 4. CDR1 is KGHSH, CDR2 LQKENI, per germline. The DNA of the CDR3 is TGTGCCAGCTCACCACTAGCGGGGGACTCCAATGAGCAGTTCTTC. Encoded protein: CASSPLAGDSNEQFF.

The rearrangement uses TRBV27 and TRBJ2-2; perhaps TRBD2 as D (6 bases). The CDR3 is made up of 15 amino acids. The germline CDR1 and CDR2 sequences are MNHEY and SMNVEV (reference sequence). Trimming left V 3 bases short and J 4 bases short, with 12 bases between. CDR3 amino acids: CASSFVTRGTGELFF. The CDR3 DNA reads as TGTGCCAGCAGTTTCGTGACTAGAGGCACCGGGGAGCTGTTTTTT.

This clone was observed once. This chain uses TRBV30 with TRBJ2-7; D ambiguous. CDR3 length: 12 residues. CDR1 GTSNPN and CDR2 SVGIG come from the germline V gene (reference sequence). V shed 2 bases and J shed 6 bases, with 11 bases lying between them. CDR3 DNA: TGTGCCTGGAGTTTTTCGAAGGGCGAGCAGTACTTC. Translated: CAWSFSKGEQYF. Variable domain in full (rest from reference TRBV30 and TRBJ2-7): SQTIHQWPATLVQPVGSPLSLECTVEGTSNPNLYWYRQAAGRGLQLLFYSVGIGQISSEVPQNLSASRPQDRQFILSSKKLLLSDSGFYLCAWSFSKGEQYFGPGTRLTVT.

The rearrangement joins TRBV7-9 to TRBJ2-5; possible D gene TRBD2, 5 bases. Trimming took off 5 bases at V and 1 base at J, with 14 bases between the two ends. There are 15 residues in the CDR3. CDR1 is SEHNR and CDR2 is FQNEAQ in the germline V gene (reference sequence). This CDR3 reads CASSPRDYTQETQYF. The DNA for the CDR3 is TGTGCCAGCAGCCCCCGGGATTACACCCAAGAGACCCAGTACTTC.

The chain is built from TRBV10-2 and TRBJ2-1; tentatively, D is TRBD1 (6 bases). The CDR3 has 14 amino acids. Trimming removed 2 bases from V and 6 bases from J, with 11 bases in between. Germline CDR1 and CDR2: WSHSY and SAAADI. CDR3 amino acids: CASSEGTSLNEQFF. The CDR3 region has the DNA TGCGCCAGCAGTGAGGGGACATCTCTCAATGAGCAGTTCTTC.

This clone was detected once. The genes are TRBV2 and TRBJ2-2, with D possibly being TRBD1 or TRBD2 (5 bases each). The CDR3 loop spans 13 amino acids. V was pared by 4 bases and J by 3 bases, with 6 bases between. The V gene's germline CDR1 is SNHLY and CDR2 FYNNEI. CDR3 loop: CASSGGYTGELFF. The CDR3 nucleotides read TGTGCCAGCAGTGGGGGGTACACCGGGGAGCTGTTTTTT.

For the CDR3, the DNA is TGTGCCAGTAGTACCCGACTTCCCAATGAGCAGTTCTTC. Its protein is CASSTRLPNEQFF. V gene TRBV19 combines with J gene TRBJ2-1, with D hard to call. The V gene's germline CDR1 is LNHDA and CDR2 SQIVND (reference sequence). The CDR3 spans 13 residues. The V end lost 4 bases, the J end lost 6 bases, and 10 bases lay between the germline ends.

The rearrangement links TRBV6-5 to TRBJ1-2; D may be TRBD1 (5 bases). CDR1 is MNHEY, CDR2 SVGAGI, per germline. Trimming pared 3 bases from V and 5 bases from J, leaving 13 bases between. The CDR3 runs 14 residues. The CDR3 DNA reads as TGTGCCAGCAGTTATGGCGGCGGGGCGTATGGCTACACCTTC. Amino acids: CASSYGGGAYGYTF.

This chain joins TRBV11-3 and TRBJ2-3, with a possible D match to TRBD2 (5 bases). Germline CDR1 SGHNT, CDR2 YENEEA. V dropped 5 bases and J dropped 4 bases, with 16 bases sitting between them. The CDR3 length is 15 residues. CDR3 nucleotides: TGTGCCAGCAGCCGCTCCAGCGGCCCCTCAGATACGCAGTATTTT. Translation gives CASSRSSGPSDTQYF.